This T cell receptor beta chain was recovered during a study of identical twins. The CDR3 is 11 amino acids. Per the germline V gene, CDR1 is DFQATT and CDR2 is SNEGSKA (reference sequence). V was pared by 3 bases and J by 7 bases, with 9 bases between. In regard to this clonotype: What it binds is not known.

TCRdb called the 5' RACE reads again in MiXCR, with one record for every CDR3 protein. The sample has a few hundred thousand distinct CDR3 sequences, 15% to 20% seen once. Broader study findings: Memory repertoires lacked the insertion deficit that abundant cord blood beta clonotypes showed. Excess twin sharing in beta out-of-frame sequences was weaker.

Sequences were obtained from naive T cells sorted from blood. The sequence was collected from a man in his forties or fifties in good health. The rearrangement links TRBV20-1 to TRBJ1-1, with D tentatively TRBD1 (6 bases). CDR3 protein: CSASRTDEAFF. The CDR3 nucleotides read TGCAGTGCTAGTAGGACAGATGAAGCTTTCTTT.